Listed below are T cell receptor beta chains from one sample, sequenced in a study of T cells in Graves' hyperthyroidism and ophthalmopathy. TCRdb redid the calling of the multiplex PCR reads with MiXCR, one entry per CDR3 protein. The sample lists roughly 400,000 distinct CDR3 sequences; 15% to 18% were seen once. The sample comprised blood. The receptors were gathered from a woman younger than 30 with Graves' hyperthyroidism that later progressed to Graves' ophthalmopathy. Both conserved end residues are part of each CDR3. A D gene is named only where the DNA matches it firmly. Size tells how often a clone was seen (once, few, many) or the class of an expanded clone, and some rows leave it out.

>.|TRBV20-1|many|TRBJ2-1
TGCAGTGCTAGAGACCTTAGCTCCTACAATGAGCAGTTCTTC
CSARDLSSYNEQFF
>.|TRBV12-3/TRBV12-4|few|TRBJ1-5
TGTGCCAGCAGCCTTACAGGGTTTGGACAGCCCCAGCATTTT
CASSLTGFGQPQHF
>.|TRBV6-2/TRBV6-3|.|TRBJ2-1
TGCCAGGGCAGGCCAAACAACAATGAGCAGTTCTTC
CQGRPNNNEQFF
>.|TRBV15|few|TRBJ2-1
TGTGCCACCAGCGGACCGTATGCTGCCCACATGAGTGAGCAGTTCTTC
CATSGPYAAHMSEQFF
>.|TRBV28|.|TRBJ1-5
TGTGCCAGCAGTTATTTCCCAGGCAGGGATCAGCCCCAGCATTTT
CASSYFPGRDQPQHF
>.|TRBV9|.|TRBJ2-1
TGTGCCAGCAGCGCGGAGGAGGTGATTAAAGGAGTCAATGAGCAGTTCTTC
CASSAEEVIKGVNEQFF
>.|TRBV28|many|TRBJ1-2
TGTGCCAGCAGCCCCTGGGGACATGGCTACACCTTC
CASSPWGHGYTF
>.|TRBV6-5|.|TRBJ2-2
TGTGCCAGCAGTTACGGACCGGGGGGCACAGTCTCCGGGGAGCTGTTTTTT
CASSYGPGGTVSGELFF
>TRBD2|TRBV5-1|.|TRBJ2-7
TGCGCCAGCAGCCTGCGGACTAGCGGGGCCTACGAGCCGTACTTC
CASSLRTSGAYEPYF
>.|TRBV6-2/TRBV6-3|many|TRBJ1-1
TGTGCCAGCAGTTACGGAGCCAGTACTGAAGCTTTCTTT
CASSYGASTEAFF
>.|TRBV7-6|few|TRBJ1-5
TGTGCCAGCAGCTTTGGGGGACCCAATCAGCCCCAGCATTTT
CASSFGGPNQPQHF
>.|TRBV9|few|TRBJ2-7
TGTGCCAGCAGCGTAGGGGCTAGCGAATCCTACGAGCAGTACTTC
CASSVGASESYEQYF
>.|TRBV3-1|.|TRBJ2-2
TGTGCCAGCAGGCAACGGGGCACGAACACCGGGGAGCTGTTTTTT
CASRQRGTNTGELFF
>TRBD2|TRBV11-2|many|TRBJ2-1
TGTGCCAGCAGCCCCCCGGTAGCGGGGTACTACAATGAGCAGTTCTTC
CASSPPVAGYYNEQFF
>TRBD1|TRBV5-1|.|TRBJ2-7
TGCGCCGGCAGCCGTGGACAGGGGGCCTACGAGCAGTACTTC
CAGSRGQGAYEQYF
>TRBD1|TRBV20-1|few|TRBJ2-7
TGCAGTGCTAGACGGGACAGGGCGTTCGACGAGCAGTACTTC
CSARRDRAFDEQYF
>.|TRBV20-1|.|TRBJ1-5
TGCAGTGCTAGAGAGAGGGGGGGCCGCAATCAGCCCCAGCATTTT
CSARERGGRNQPQHF
>TRBD2|TRBV20-1|.|TRBJ2-1
TGCAGTGCTGCCCCGACTAGCGGGTCTCTCTACAATGAGCAGTTCTTC
CSAAPTSGSLYNEQFF
>.|TRBV9|.|TRBJ2-5
TGTGCCAGCAACCTCCGAAGTAACGGTACGGACGGGGAGACCCAGTACTTC
CASNLRSNGTDGETQYF
>TRBD2|TRBV7-9|many|TRBJ2-1
TGTGCCAGCAGCGTTGGTGACGGGAGGGATGAGCAGTTCTTC
CASSVGDGRDEQFF
>.|TRBV6-6|many|TRBJ2-6
TGTGCCAGCAGTTACGAGGGCTCTGGGGCCAACGTCCTGACTTTC
CASSYEGSGANVLTF
>.|TRBV20-1|many|TRBJ1-6
TGCAGTGCTAGAGGCCAGGGCCAGGCACCCCTCCACTTT
CSARGQGQAPLHF
>.|TRBV5-1|many|TRBJ2-2
TGCGCCAGCAGCTTGGGGGGCGAAACCGGGGAGCTGTTTTTT
CASSLGGETGELFF
>.|TRBV5-1|.|TRBJ2-7
TGCGCCAGCAGCTCCAAAGGGCCGACCTACGAGCAGTACTTC
CASSSKGPTYEQYF
>.|TRBV6-1|few|TRBJ1-5
TGTGCCAGCAGTCCAGGGGCTGCGAATCAGCCCCAGCATTTT
CASSPGAANQPQHF
>TRBD2|TRBV7-2|many|TRBJ2-7
TGTGCCAGCAGCCAAGGGGTAGCGGGGCCCTACGAGCAGTACTTC
CASSQGVAGPYEQYF
>.|TRBV29-1|few|TRBJ2-1
TGCAGCGCTTGGGGCTCAATGGGGTACAATGAGCAGTTCTTC
CSAWGSMGYNEQFF
>.|TRBV2|many|TRBJ1-1
TGTGCCAGCAGTGAGGTGGGCCGAGGCACTGAAGCTTTCTTT
CASSEVGRGTEAFF
>.|TRBV14|.|TRBJ1-2
TGTGCCAGCAGCCAAGAGCTGGGTGAGGGGAATGGCTACACCTTC
CASSQELGEGNGYTF
>TRBD2|TRBV7-2|.|TRBJ2-1
TGTGCCAGCAGCTTAGCCCCTAGCGGGATTATCTGTGAGCAGTTCTTC
CASSLAPSGIICEQFF
>.|TRBV24-1|few|TRBJ2-3
TGTGCCACCAGGGACGGGACTGTTGTCACAGATACGCAGTATTTT
CATRDGTVVTDTQYF
>.|TRBV28|many|TRBJ1-5
TGTGCCAGCAGTTTCCTATATAGGGGCAATCAGCCCCAGCATTTT
CASSFLYRGNQPQHF
>.|TRBV2|many|TRBJ2-1
TGTGCCAGCAGCCTTGTAGATGAGCAGTTCTTC
CASSLVDEQFF
>TRBD1|TRBV18|many|TRBJ2-5
TGTGCCAGCTCACCACGACAGGGGGAAGAGACCCAGTACTTC
CASSPRQGEETQYF
>.|TRBV7-2|many|TRBJ1-6
TGTGCCAGCAGCTTAAACAGGAGGCAGTCACCCCTCCACTTT
CASSLNRRQSPLHF
>.|TRBV2|many|TRBJ1-6
TGTGCCAGCAGTACAGGGTTTTCTAATTCACCCCTCCACTTT
CASSTGFSNSPLHF
>.|TRBV6-2/TRBV6-3|few|TRBJ2-1
TGTGCCAGCAGTCCCTCCCGCGGGGAGATTATGAATGAGCAGTTCTTC
CASSPSRGEIMNEQFF
>TRBD2|TRBV9|.|TRBJ2-1
TGTGCCAGCAGCGCAACCATTCTAGCGGGAGAGGGGAATGAGCAGTTCTTC
CASSATILAGEGNEQFF
>.|TRBV6-1|.|TRBJ2-7
TGTGCCAGCAGGACCGGGAACTACGAGCAGTACTTC
CASRTGNYEQYF
>.|TRBV15|few|TRBJ2-3
TGTGCCACCAGCAGAGATAGGACGGAGACGCAGTATTTT
CATSRDRTETQYF
>.|TRBV12-3/TRBV12-4|many|TRBJ2-7
TGTGCCAGCAGTTTGATAAGCGGTGCCTCCTACGAGCAGTACTTC
CASSLISGASYEQYF
>TRBD1|TRBV20-1|many|TRBJ1-5
TGCAGTGCATCTGACAGGGGTCGCAATCAGCCCCAGCATTTT
CSASDRGRNQPQHF
>TRBD2|TRBV27|many|TRBJ2-1
TGTGCCAGCAGTTTTCGGCCTAGCGGGCCGTCTAGCTCCTACAATGAGCAGTTCTTC
CASSFRPSGPSSSYNEQFF
>.|TRBV18|many|TRBJ2-3
TGTGCCAGCTCACCGTACTCTAGCACAGATACGCAGTATTTT
CASSPYSSTDTQYF
>TRBD2|TRBV4-3|.|TRBJ2-7
TGCGCCAGCAGCGCGGGACTAGACACTTTCTTAAGGGAGGACGAGCAGTACTTC
CASSAGLDTFLREDEQYF
>TRBD1|TRBV3-1|.|TRBJ2-1
TGTGCCAGCAGCCAAGAAACCGTCACAGGGGCTACCTACAATGAGCAGTTCTTC
CASSQETVTGATYNEQFF
>TRBD2|TRBV19|.|TRBJ2-3
TGTGCCAGTAGTGTGGGAGGGAACACAGATACGCAGTATTTT
CASSVGGNTDTQYF
>.|TRBV20-1|many|TRBJ2-5
TGCAGTGCTAGAGAAACGAAGCGACGAGGGACCCAGTACTTC
CSARETKRRGTQYF
>TRBD2|TRBV7-2|.|TRBJ2-1
TGTGCCAGCAGCTTCGGGACTAGCGGAACCAATGAGCAGTTCTTC
CASSFGTSGTNEQFF
>TRBD2|TRBV20-1|.|TRBJ2-7
TGCAGTGCTAGAGGCGAGCCTATGGGGGGAGGGCCACTCGAGCAGTACTTC
CSARGEPMGGGPLEQYF
>TRBD2|TRBV20-1|many|TRBJ2-7
TGCAGTGCTGAGACTAGCGGGGGCCCCGAGCAGTACTTC
CSAETSGGPEQYF
>.|TRBV3-1|.|TRBJ2-5
TGTGCCAGCAGCCAAGAATTGGTGACCCAGTACTTC
CASSQELVTQYF
>.|TRBV6-5|many|TRBJ1-1
TGTGCCAGCAGTTACTCCCCAGGACGAGTGGTTGAAGCTTTCTTT
CASSYSPGRVVEAFF
>TRBD2|TRBV7-6|.|TRBJ2-5
TGTGCCAGCAGCTTAGCGGTAGCGGGGGCTTCCCAAGAGACCCAGTACTTC
CASSLAVAGASQETQYF
>TRBD2|TRBV20-1|few|TRBJ2-2
TGCAGTGCTAGAGATAGCGGGAGAATAAACGGGGAGCTGTTTTTT
CSARDSGRINGELFF
>.|TRBV6-5|.|TRBJ2-7
TGTGCCAGCAGTTACTCGACGACAGTCTACGAGCAGTACTTC
CASSYSTTVYEQYF
>.|TRBV10-3|many|TRBJ1-1
TGTGCCATCAGTGAGTCGAGGGACACTGAAGCTTTCTTT
CAISESRDTEAFF
>.|TRBV15|few|TRBJ1-1
TGTGCCACCAGCAGAGGAGAAAGGGGCACTGAAGCTTTCTTT
CATSRGERGTEAFF
>.|TRBV12-3/TRBV12-4|many|TRBJ2-7
TGTGCCTCCTATCAGGGGCAGGGTTCCGAGCAGTACTTC
CASYQGQGSEQYF
>TRBD2|TRBV24-1|.|TRBJ2-1
TGTGCCACCAGTGATCTAGCGGGAGGGCTCTACAATGAGCAGTTCTTC
CATSDLAGGLYNEQFF